Given below is one T cell receptor (beta chain) in context. The antigen is undetermined. Sorted T cells were CFSE-labeled and cultured 4 to 5 days with allogeneic regulatory or mature dendritic cells at 1:10. Memory T cells were CD45RO+, naive were CD45RA+, sorted by FACS. TCRdb keeps only in-frame clones here, not all; method: immunoSEQ multiplex PCR. The sample holds about 17,000 clones; more than 60% are singletons and the top ten take 2.5% to 4%. Germline loops: CDR1 MNHNY, CDR2 SVGAGI (reference sequence). After removal of 5 bases from V and 4 bases from J, the junction contained 10 bases not matched to a gene. The CDR3 consists of 15 residues. The data were obtained in a study of regulatory dendritic cells for organ transplantation.

Specimen: memory CD4+ T cells from blood cultured with regulatory dendritic cells. Subset reported: CD45RO+ memory T cells. The V gene is TRBV6-6, the J gene TRBJ1-2; 7 nucleotides line up with TRBD1. The TCR comes from a human donor in good health. Here the CDR3 DNA reads TGTGCCAGCAGTCAGACAGGGTGGGCCTCCTATGGCTACACCTTC. Residues: CASSQTGWASYGYTF.